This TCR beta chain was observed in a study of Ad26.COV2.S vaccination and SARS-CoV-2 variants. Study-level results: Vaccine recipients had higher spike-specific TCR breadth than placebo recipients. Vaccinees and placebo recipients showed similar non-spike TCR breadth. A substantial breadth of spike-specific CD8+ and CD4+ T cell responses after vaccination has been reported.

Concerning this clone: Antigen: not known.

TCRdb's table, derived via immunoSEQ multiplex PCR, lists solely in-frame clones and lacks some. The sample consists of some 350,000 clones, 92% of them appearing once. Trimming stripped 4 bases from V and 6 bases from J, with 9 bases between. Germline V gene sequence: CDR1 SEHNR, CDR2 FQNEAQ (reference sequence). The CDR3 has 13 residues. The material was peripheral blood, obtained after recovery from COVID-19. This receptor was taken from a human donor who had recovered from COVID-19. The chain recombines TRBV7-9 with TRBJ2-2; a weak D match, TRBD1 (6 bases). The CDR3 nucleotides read TGTGCCAGCAGCTCCGACAGGCCCGGGGAGCTGTTTTTT. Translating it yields CASSSDRPGELFF.